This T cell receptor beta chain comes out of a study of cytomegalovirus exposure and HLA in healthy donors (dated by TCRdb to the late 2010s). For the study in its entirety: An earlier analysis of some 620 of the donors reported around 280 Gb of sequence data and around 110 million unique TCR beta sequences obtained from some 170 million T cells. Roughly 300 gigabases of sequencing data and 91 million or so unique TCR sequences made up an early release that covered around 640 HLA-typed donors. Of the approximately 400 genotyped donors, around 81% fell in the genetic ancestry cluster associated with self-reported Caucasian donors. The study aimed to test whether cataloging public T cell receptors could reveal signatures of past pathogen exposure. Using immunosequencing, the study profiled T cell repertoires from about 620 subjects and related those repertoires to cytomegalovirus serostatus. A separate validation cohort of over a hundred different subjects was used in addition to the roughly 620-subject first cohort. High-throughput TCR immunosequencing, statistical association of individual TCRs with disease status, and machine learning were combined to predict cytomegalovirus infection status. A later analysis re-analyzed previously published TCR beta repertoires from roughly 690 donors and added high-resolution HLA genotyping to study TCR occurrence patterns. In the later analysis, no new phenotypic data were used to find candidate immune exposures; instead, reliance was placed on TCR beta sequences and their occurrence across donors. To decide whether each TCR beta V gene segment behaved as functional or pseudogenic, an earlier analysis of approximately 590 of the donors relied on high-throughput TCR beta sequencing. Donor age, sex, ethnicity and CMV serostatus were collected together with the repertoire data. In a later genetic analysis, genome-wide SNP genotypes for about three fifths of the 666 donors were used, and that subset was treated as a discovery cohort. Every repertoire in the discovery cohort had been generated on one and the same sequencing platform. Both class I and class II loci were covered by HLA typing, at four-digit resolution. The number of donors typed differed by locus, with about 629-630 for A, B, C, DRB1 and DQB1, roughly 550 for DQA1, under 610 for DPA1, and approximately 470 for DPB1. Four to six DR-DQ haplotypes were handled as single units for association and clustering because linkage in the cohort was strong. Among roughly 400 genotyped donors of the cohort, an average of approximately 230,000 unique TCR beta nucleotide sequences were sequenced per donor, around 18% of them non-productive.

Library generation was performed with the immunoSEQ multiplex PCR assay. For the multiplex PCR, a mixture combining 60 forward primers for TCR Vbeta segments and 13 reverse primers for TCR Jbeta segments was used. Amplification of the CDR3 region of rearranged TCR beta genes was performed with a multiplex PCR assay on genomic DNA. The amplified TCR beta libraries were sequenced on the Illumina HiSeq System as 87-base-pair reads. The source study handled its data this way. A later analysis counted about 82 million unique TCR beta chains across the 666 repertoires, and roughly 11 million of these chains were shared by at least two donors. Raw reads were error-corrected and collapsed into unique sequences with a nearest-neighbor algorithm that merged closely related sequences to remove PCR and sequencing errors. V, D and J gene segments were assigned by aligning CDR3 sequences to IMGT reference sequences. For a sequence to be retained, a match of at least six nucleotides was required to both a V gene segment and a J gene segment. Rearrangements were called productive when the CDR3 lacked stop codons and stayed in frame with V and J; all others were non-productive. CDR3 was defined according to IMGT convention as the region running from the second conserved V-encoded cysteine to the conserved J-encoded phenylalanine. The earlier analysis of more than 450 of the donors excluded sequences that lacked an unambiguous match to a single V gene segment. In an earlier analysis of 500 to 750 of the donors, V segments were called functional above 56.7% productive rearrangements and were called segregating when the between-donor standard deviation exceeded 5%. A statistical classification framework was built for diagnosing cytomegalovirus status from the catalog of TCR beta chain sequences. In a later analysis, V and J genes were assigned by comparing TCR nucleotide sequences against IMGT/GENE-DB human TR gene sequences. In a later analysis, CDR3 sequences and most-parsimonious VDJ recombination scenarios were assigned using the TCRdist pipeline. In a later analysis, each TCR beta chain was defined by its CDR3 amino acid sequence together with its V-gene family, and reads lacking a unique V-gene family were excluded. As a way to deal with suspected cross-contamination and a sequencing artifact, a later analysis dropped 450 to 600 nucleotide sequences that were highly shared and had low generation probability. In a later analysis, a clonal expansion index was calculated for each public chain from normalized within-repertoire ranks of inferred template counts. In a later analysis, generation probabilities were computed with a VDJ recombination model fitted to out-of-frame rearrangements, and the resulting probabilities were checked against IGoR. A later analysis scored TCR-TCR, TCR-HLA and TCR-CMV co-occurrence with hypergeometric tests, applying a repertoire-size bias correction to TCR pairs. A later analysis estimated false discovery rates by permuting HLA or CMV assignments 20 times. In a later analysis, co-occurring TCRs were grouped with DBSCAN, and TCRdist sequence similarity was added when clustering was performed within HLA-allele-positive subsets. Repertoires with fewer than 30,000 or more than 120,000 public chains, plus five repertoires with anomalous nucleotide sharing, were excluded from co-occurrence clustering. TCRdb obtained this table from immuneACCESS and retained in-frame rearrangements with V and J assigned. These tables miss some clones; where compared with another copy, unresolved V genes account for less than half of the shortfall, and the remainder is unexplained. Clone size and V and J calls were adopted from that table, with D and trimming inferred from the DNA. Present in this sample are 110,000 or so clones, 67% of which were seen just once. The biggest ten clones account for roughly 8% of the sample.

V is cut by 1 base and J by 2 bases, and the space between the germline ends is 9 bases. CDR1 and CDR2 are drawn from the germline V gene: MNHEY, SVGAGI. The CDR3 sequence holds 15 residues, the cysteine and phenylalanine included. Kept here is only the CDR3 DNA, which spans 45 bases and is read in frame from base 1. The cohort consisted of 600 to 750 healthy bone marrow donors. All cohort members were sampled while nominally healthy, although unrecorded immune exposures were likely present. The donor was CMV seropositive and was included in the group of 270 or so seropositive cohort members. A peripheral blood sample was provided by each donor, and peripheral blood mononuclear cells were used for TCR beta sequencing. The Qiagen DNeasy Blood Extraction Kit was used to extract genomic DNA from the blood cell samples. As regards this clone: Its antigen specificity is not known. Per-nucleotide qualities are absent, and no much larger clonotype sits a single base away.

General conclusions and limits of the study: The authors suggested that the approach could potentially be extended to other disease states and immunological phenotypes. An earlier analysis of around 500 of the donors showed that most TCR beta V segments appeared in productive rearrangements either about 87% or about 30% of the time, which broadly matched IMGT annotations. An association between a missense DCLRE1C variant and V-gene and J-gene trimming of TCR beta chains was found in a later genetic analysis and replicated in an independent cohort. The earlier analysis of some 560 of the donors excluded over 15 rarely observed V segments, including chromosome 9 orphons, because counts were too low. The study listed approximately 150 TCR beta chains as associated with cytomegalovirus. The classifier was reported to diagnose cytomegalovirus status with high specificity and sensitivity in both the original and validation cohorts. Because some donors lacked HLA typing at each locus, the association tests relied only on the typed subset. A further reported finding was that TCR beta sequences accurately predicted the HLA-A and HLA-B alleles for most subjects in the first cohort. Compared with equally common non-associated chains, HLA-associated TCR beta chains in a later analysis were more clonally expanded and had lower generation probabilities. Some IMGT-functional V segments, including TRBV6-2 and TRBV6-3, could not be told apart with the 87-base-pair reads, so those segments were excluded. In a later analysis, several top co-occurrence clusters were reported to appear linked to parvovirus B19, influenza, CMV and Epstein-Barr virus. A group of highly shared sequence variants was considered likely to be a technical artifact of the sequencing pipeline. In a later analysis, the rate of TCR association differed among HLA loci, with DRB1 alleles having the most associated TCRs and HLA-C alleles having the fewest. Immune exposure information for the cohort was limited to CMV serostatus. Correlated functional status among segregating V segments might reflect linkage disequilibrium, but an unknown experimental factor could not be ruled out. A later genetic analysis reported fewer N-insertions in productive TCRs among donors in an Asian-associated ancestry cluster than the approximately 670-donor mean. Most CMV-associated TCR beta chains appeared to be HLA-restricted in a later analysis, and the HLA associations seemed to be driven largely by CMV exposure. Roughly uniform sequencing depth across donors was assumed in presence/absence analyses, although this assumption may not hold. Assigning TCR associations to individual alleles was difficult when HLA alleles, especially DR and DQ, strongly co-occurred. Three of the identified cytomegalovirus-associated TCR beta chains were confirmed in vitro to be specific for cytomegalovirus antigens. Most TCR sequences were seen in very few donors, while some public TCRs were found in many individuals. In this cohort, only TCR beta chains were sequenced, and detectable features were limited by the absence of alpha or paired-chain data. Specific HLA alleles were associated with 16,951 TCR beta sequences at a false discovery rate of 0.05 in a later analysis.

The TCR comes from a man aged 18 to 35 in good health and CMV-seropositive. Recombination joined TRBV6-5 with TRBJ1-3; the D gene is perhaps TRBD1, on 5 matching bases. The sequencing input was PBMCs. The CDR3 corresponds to CASSYLGGTGNTIYF. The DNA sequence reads TGTGCCAGCAGTTACTTGGGGGGGACTGGAAACACCATATATTTT.